A selection of T cell receptor beta chains follows, all from one sample in a study of neurological immune-mediated disorders. Via MiXCR, TCRdb re-called the 5' RACE reads, giving one row per CDR3 protein. Altogether approximately 89,000 distinct CDR3 sequences are present, approximately 4.3% being singletons, with the ten largest covering around 5.8%. The sample comprised PBMCs. These receptor sequences come from a woman aged 60 to 75 with multiple sclerosis. Each CDR3 is given with its conserved first and last residue. Fields, in order: J gene, D gene, clone size, V gene, CDR3 DNA, CDR3 protein. The D gene is left open where the match is weak. Clone size is stated in some rows and not others, as once, few, many or a class when expanded.

j_gene: TRBJ1-5; d_gene: NA; abundance: few; v_gene: TRBV12-2; CDR3nt: TGTGCAAGTCGCTTACCAGGGCAGCCCCAGCATTTT; CDR3aa: CASRLPGQPQHF
j_gene: TRBJ1-1; d_gene: TRBD1; abundance: many; v_gene: TRBV27; CDR3nt: TGTGCCAGCAGGCGACAGGGATGGGCGAACACTGAAGCTTTCTTT; CDR3aa: CASRRQGWANTEAFF
j_gene: TRBJ2-2; d_gene: NA; abundance: many; v_gene: TRBV7-2; CDR3nt: TGTGCCACCCAATGGAGGGGGTGGGACACCGGGGAGCTGTTTTTT; CDR3aa: CATQWRGWDTGELFF
j_gene: TRBJ1-6; d_gene: NA; abundance: NA; v_gene: TRBV30; CDR3nt: TGTGCCTGGAGTGTACGACAGCTCAATTCACCCCTCCACTTT; CDR3aa: CAWSVRQLNSPLHF
j_gene: TRBJ2-3; d_gene: NA; abundance: many; v_gene: TRBV18; CDR3nt: TGTGCCAGCTCACCACGTGAGGATACGCAGTATTTT; CDR3aa: CASSPREDTQYF
j_gene: TRBJ2-1; d_gene: NA; abundance: NA; v_gene: TRBV9; CDR3nt: TGTGCCAGCAGCGTAGCGGGGGCAAAGTACAATGAGCAGTTCTTC; CDR3aa: CASSVAGAKYNEQFF
j_gene: TRBJ1-6; d_gene: NA; abundance: many; v_gene: TRBV25-1; CDR3nt: TGTGCCACCTTAGACAGTTATAATTCACCCCTCCACTTT; CDR3aa: CATLDSYNSPLHF
j_gene: TRBJ2-2; d_gene: TRBD1; abundance: many; v_gene: TRBV29-1; CDR3nt: TGCAGCGTTGAAGATCAAGTGACAGGGGAAAGAACCGGGGAGCTGTTTTTT; CDR3aa: CSVEDQVTGERTGELFF
j_gene: TRBJ2-1; d_gene: TRBD1; abundance: many; v_gene: TRBV19; CDR3nt: TGTGCCAGTAGTATTTTGGACAGGGGGCACAATGAGCAGTTCTTC; CDR3aa: CASSILDRGHNEQFF
j_gene: TRBJ1-2; d_gene: NA; abundance: NA; v_gene: TRBV14; CDR3nt: TGTGCCAGCAGCCAGGGGGGTTATGGCTACACCTTC; CDR3aa: CASSQGGYGYTF
j_gene: TRBJ1-2; d_gene: TRBD1; abundance: many; v_gene: TRBV5-1; CDR3nt: TGCGCCAGCAGCTTGGAAGGGACAGTCAACTATGGCTACACCTTC; CDR3aa: CASSLEGTVNYGYTF
j_gene: TRBJ1-1; d_gene: NA; abundance: many; v_gene: TRBV20-1; CDR3nt: TGCAGTGCTCCCGACAGTACGGTCCATTTCTTT; CDR3aa: CSAPDSTVHFF
j_gene: TRBJ1-6; d_gene: NA; abundance: many; v_gene: TRBV5-6; CDR3nt: TGTGCCAGCAGGGAAGGATTTAATTCACCCCTCCACTTT; CDR3aa: CASREGFNSPLHF
j_gene: TRBJ2-7; d_gene: NA; abundance: many; v_gene: TRBV7-2; CDR3nt: TGTGCCAGCAGCCACATCTACGAGCAGTACTTC; CDR3aa: CASSHIYEQYF
j_gene: TRBJ1-2; d_gene: NA; abundance: many; v_gene: TRBV9; CDR3nt: TGTGCCAGCAGCGTAGGTGGGGGCTCTAACTATGGCTACACCTTC; CDR3aa: CASSVGGGSNYGYTF
j_gene: TRBJ2-2; d_gene: NA; abundance: many; v_gene: TRBV6-2/TRBV6-3; CDR3nt: TGTGCCAGCAGTTTCGCTCCCTTGACCGGGGAGCTGTTTTTT; CDR3aa: CASSFAPLTGELFF
j_gene: TRBJ1-6; d_gene: NA; abundance: many; v_gene: TRBV9; CDR3nt: TGTGCCAGCAGCATATACAGAAATTCACCCCTCCACTTT; CDR3aa: CASSIYRNSPLHF